This T cell receptor (beta chain) was recorded in a study of blood T cell repertoires in COVID-19. Study in general: Acute-phase and convalescent COVID-19 samples originated in the United States, Italy and Spain.

Measured with immunoSEQ multiplex PCR; TCRdb has only the in-frame clones, and not every one. The data hold 130,000 or so clones, with 84% observed a single time. Looked up from germline, CDR1 is SGHKS and CDR2 is YYEKEE (reference sequence). The CDR3 length is 18 residues. The V end lost 4 bases, the J end lost 2 bases, and 21 bases lay between the germline ends. The rearrangement joins TRBV5-5 to TRBJ1-4; possible D gene TRBD1, 5 bases. Sequenced sample: peripheral blood. This TCR derives from a man in his 60s with acute or convalescent COVID-19. The CDR3 DNA follows: TGTGCCAGCAGCCATCTGCTGGGGCTCAGGGCGACTAATGAAAAACTGTTTTTT. It specifies CASSHLLGLRATNEKLFF.